The clone carrying this TCR beta chain was detected a few times. Participant-reported clinical history was the basis for cohort assignment. The source of the sample is a study of blood T cell repertoires in COVID-19. Clones were sequenced by immunoSEQ multiplex PCR, and TCRdb holds only the in-frame ones, with some missing. This repertoire shows under 300,000 clones, 87% found once; its top ten account for roughly 6%. The sequence came from a woman younger than 45 with acute COVID-19. What was sequenced was PBMCs or T cells enriched from blood (not recorded which).

Written as DNA, the CDR3 is TGTGCCAGCTCACCACAGCCGGGAGGGTTTAACAATGAGCAGTTCTTC. Translated, it gives CASSPQPGGFNNEQFF. The gene calls are TRBV18 and TRBJ2-1; 8 nucleotides agree with TRBD2. Germline loops: CDR1 KGHSH, CDR2 LQKENI. Trimming at V came to 1 base and at J to 5 bases, leaving 7 bases not matched to a gene. CDR3 length: 16 amino acids.